These 16 T cell receptor beta chains were sequenced from one sample in a study of shared clonotypes between healthy human individuals (dated by TCRdb to 2018 to 2020). Library method: the immunoSEQ multiplex PCR assay. TCRdb limited this immuneACCESS table to in-frame rearrangements with V and J called. A share of clones is missing; checked studies link under half to unresolved V genes, and the rest is unexplained. This sample holds hundreds of thousands of clones; 97% were observed only once. The ten largest clonotypes hold 0.055% to 0.07% of the sample. The sample was naive CD4+ T cells sorted from blood. Taken with the paper, the label for cell subset or site translates to: CD45RA+ positively selected. Receptors originate from a woman in her thirties in good health.

The chain recombines TRBV4-1 with TRBJ2-1; 8 bases map to TRBD2. This CDR3 region has 20 residues. Germline V gene lookup returns CDR1 MGHRA and CDR2 YSYEKL. The ends lost 0 bases at V and 0 bases at J; junction bases unmatched: 13. Written as DNA, the CDR3 is TGCGCCAGCAGCCAAGATAGGTCGCGGGAGGTCGCGAGCTCCTACAATGAGCAGTTCTTC. It translates to CASSQDRSREVASSYNEQFF.

The V call is TRBV28, the J call TRBJ1-4; possible D gene TRBD1, 5 bases. V was trimmed by 6 bases and J by 8 bases, leaving 19 bases between them. Looked up from germline, CDR1 is MDHEN and CDR2 is SYDVKM. The CDR3 totals 15 residues. In nucleotides, the CDR3 is TGTGCCAGCAGCACGGGGGGACGGCTACAAGAAAAACTGTTTTTT. Protein product: CASSTGGRLQEKLFF.

The chain links TRBV7-9 to TRBJ2-7, with 7 bases fitting TRBD1. This CDR3 region has 17 residues. The V and J ends lost 1 base and 0 bases, in that order; junction bases with no gene match: 9. Germline V gene sequence: CDR1 SEHNR, CDR2 FQNEAQ (reference sequence). The CDR3 coding sequence is TGTGCCAGCAGCTTAGGCAGGGACAGCCGCCGCTCCTACGAGCAGTACTTC. This encodes CASSLGRDSRRSYEQYF.

The chain joins TRBV5-4 to TRBJ2-5; TRBD2 agrees at 12 bases. The J call may be wrong; the DNA end is better matched by TRBJ2-7. The CDR3 spans 15 residues. Germline-derived CDR1 and CDR2 are SGHNT and YYREEE (reference sequence). The CDR3 sequence is CASSPGGLAGHEQYF. The CDR3, as DNA: TGTGCCAGCAGCCCTGGGGGACTAGCGGGCCACGAGCAGTACTTC.

This chain joins TRBV28 and TRBJ1-2; D is unclear. Germline CDR1 and CDR2: MDHEN and SYDVKM. The CDR3 sequence is 12 residues long. V dropped 2 bases and J dropped 6 bases, with 7 bases sitting between them. CDR3 DNA sequence: TGTGCCAGCAGTTTACCCTCCCATGGCTACACCTTC. This gives the protein CASSLPSHGYTF.

The J gene is TRBJ2-3, the V gene TRBV15, with D hard to call. Germline CDR1 is LNHNV and CDR2 is YYDKDF (reference sequence). This CDR3 is 15 amino acids long. Trimming stripped 0 bases from V and 10 bases from J, with 17 bases between. The chain's CDR3 is CATSREGGLTNAQYF. Here the CDR3 DNA reads TGTGCCACCAGCAGAGAGGGCGGCCTGACGAATGCGCAGTATTTT.

The chain combines TRBV28 with TRBJ1-2, with unresolved D. With 6 bases removed from V and 0 bases from J, the gap between germline ends came to 8 bases. Germline-derived CDR1 and CDR2 are MDHEN and SYDVKM. This CDR3 has 13 residues. CDR3 region: CASRPTANYGYTF. The CDR3 nucleotides are TGTGCCAGCAGACCCACTGCTAACTATGGCTACACCTTC.

This chain joins TRBV19 and TRBJ2-6; D perhaps matches TRBD2 (7 bases). The V gene's germline CDR1 is LNHDA and CDR2 SQIVND (reference sequence). Trimming left V 6 bases short and J 2 bases short, with 8 bases between. CDR3 length: 14 amino acids. CDR3 loop: CASRGGPGANVLTF. In DNA form, the CDR3 reads TGTGCCAGTAGGGGGGGGCCTGGGGCCAACGTCCTGACTTTC. Based on the CDR3 plus reference TRBV19 and TRBJ2-6, the full variable domain is DGGITQSPKYLFRKEGQNVTLSCEQNLNHDAMYWYRQDPGQGLRLIYYSQIVNDFQKGDIAEGYSVSREKKESFPLTVTSAQKNPTAFYLCASRGGPGANVLTFGAGSRLTVL.

As to this clone: The sample has other DNA sequences that encode this CDR3 too. The V gene is TRBV6-5, the J gene TRBJ1-3; no firm D call. The CDR3 is 12 residues long. The V end was cut by 9 bases, the J end by 0 bases, with 6 bases between. Germline CDR1 is MNHEY and CDR2 is SVGAGI. CDR3 nucleotides: TGTGCCAGTCGATCCTCTGGAAACACCATATATTTT. Its protein product is CASRSSGNTIYF.

CDR3 bases: TGCGCCAGCAGTGCACAGACCAGTAGTGAAGCTTTCTTT. It codes for CASSAQTSSEAFF. The chain recombines TRBV4-1 with TRBJ1-1; D gene uncertain. Between the trimmed V and J ends, which lost 6 bases and 7 bases, there was a span of 15 bases. CDR3 length: 13 amino acids. Germline CDR1 is MGHRA and CDR2 is YSYEKL.

The chain has TRBV5-1 and TRBJ1-3; D gene uncertain. Trimming removed 3 bases from V and 2 bases from J, with 15 bases in between. CDR1 and CDR2 (germline): SGHRS, YFSETQ. The CDR3 is 16 amino acids. CDR3: CASSSEGMVPGNTIYF. CDR3 nucleotides: TGCGCCAGCAGCTCTGAGGGAATGGTCCCTGGAAACACCATATATTTT.

The genes are TRBV5-6 and TRBJ1-1, with D unresolved. The CDR3 contains 14 residues. V dropped 2 bases and J dropped 5 bases, with 13 bases sitting between them. Germline CDR1 and CDR2: SGHDT and YYEEEE. This CDR3 reads CASSFRGEETEAFF. CDR3 in DNA: TGTGCCAGCAGCTTCCGGGGAGAGGAAACTGAAGCTTTCTTT.

V gene TRBV2 combines with J gene TRBJ2-7, with D perhaps TRBD2 (6 bases). Trimming shortened V by 4 bases and J by 3 bases, and 22 bases separated the two germline ends. The CDR3 has 17 residues. Germline lookup yields CDR1 SNHLY and CDR2 FYNNEI. The CDR3: CASSVTFRGKEIYEQYF. DNA for the CDR3: TGTGCCAGCAGTGTCACGTTCCGGGGGAAAGAGATCTACGAGCAGTACTTC.

The CDR3 nucleotides are TGTGCCAGTAGTAGGGTACAGGGAATGGGGACTGAAGCTTTCTTT. Protein sequence: CASSRVQGMGTEAFF. The chain recombines TRBV19 with TRBJ1-1; weak D call: TRBD1 (6 bases). This CDR3 contains 15 residues. V shed 4 bases and J shed 5 bases, with 17 bases lying between them. Germline CDR1 and CDR2: LNHDA and SQIVND (reference sequence). Full variable domain (outside the CDR3, taken from reference TRBV19 and TRBJ1-1): DGGITQSPKYLFRKEGQNVTLSCEQNLNHDAMYWYRQDPGQGLRLIYYSQIVNDFQKGDIAEGYSVSREKKESFPLTVTSAQKNPTAFYLCASSRVQGMGTEAFFGQGTRLTVV.

The V and J genes are TRBV27 and TRBJ2-7; TRBD2 aligns across 7 bases. The germline V gene has CDR1 MNHEY and CDR2 SMNVEV (reference sequence). With V trimmed by 4 bases and J by 2 bases, 5 bases remained unmatched. This CDR3 has 14 residues. The CDR3 region is CASSYLTSTYEQYF. The CDR3 DNA is TGTGCCAGCAGTTACCTGACTAGCACCTACGAGCAGTACTTC.

The chain combines TRBV27 with TRBJ1-1; TRBD1 agrees at 7 bases. The CDR3 has 16 amino acids. Germline CDR1 is MNHEY and CDR2 is SMNVEV (reference sequence). V gave up 5 bases and J gave up 2 bases; unmatched junction bases: 11. CDR3 in DNA: TGTGCCAGCAGTGCCCGACAGGGTTGGAGAAACACTGAAGCTTTCTTT. Amino acid sequence: CASSARQGWRNTEAFF.